This TCR beta chain derives from a study of blood T cell repertoires in COVID-19. Study at large: From the United States, Italy and Spain came samples of acute and convalescent COVID-19.

Germline CDR1 and CDR2: DFQATT and SNEGSKA (reference sequence). The CDR3 totals 11 residues. Trimming took off 3 bases at V and 6 bases at J, with 9 bases between the two ends. Sequencing was performed with immunoSEQ multiplex PCR; in TCRdb, only in-frame clones are kept and a portion is missing. The profile shows roughly 99,000 clones, approximately 79% of them singletons. The count of this clone is one. The TCR sequence derives from a woman at least 80 years old with active or convalescent COVID-19. Source material: peripheral blood. This sequence joins TRBV20-1 and TRBJ2-7; D ambiguous. CDR3: CSASVRPEQYF. The CDR3 DNA reads TGCAGTGCTAGCGTCAGGCCCGAGCAGTACTTC.